Below, 17 T cell receptor beta chains from the same sample are listed, as sequenced in a study of PD-1 blockade in mismatch repair-deficient tumors. Profiling relied on immunoSEQ multiplex PCR, and the TCRdb table lists in-frame clones only, not all of them. The sample shows some 49,000 clones, around 77% of them seen only once. Sequenced material: PBMCs, taken before pembrolizumab treatment. These TCRs come from an adult with mismatch repair-deficient cancer.

V and J are TRBV7-2 and TRBJ1-2, with D maybe TRBD1 (5 bases). The CDR3 loop spans 15 amino acids. Per the germline V gene, CDR1 is SGHTA and CDR2 is FQGNSA. Trimming stripped 3 bases from V and 9 bases from J, with 20 bases between. CDR3 amino acids: CASSFGGTLSRSYTF. CDR3 DNA: TGTGCCAGCAGCTTTGGGGGGACCCTAAGTCGGAGCTACACCTTC.

In its sample, this clone was seen a few times. The chain uses TRBV7-3 and TRBJ2-5; 9 bases fit TRBD1. In germline, CDR1 is SGHTA, CDR2 FQGTGA. CDR3 length: 15 amino acids. Unmatched junction bases numbered 8, after V lost 4 bases and J lost 5 bases. The CDR3 nucleotides are TGTGCCAGCAGCTGGGGGACAGGGAGACGCGAGACCCAGTACTTC. Amino acids: CASSWGTGRRETQYF. The variable domain in full, completed from reference TRBV7-3 and TRBJ2-5, reads GAGVSQTPSNKVTEKGKYVELRCDPISGHTALYWYRQSLGQGPEFLIYFQGTGAADDSGLPNDRFFAVRPEGSVSTLKIQRTERGDSAVYLCASSWGTGRRETQYFGPGTRLLVL.

The chain is built from TRBV5-4 and TRBJ2-5; 7 bases are shared with TRBD2. The CDR3 contains 14 residues. V shed 0 bases, J shed 3 bases, and the junction held 2 bases outside the gene matches. From germline, CDR1 is SGHNT and CDR2 YYREEE (reference sequence). In DNA, the CDR3 is TGTGCCAGCAGCTTGGAGCTAGCGGAAGAGACCCAGTACTTC. Its translation: CASSLELAEETQYF. The full variable domain, its missing parts supplied by reference TRBV5-4 and TRBJ2-5, is ETGVTQSPTHLIKTRGQQVTLRCSSQSGHNTVSWYQQALGQGPQFIFQYYREEENGRGNFPPRFSGLQFPNYSSELNVNALELDDSALYLCASSLELAEETQYFGPGTRLLVL.

V is TRBV29-1 and J is TRBJ2-5, with D perhaps assigned TRBD1 or TRBD2 (5 bases each). The CDR3 sequence is 15 residues long. V shed 3 bases and J shed 2 bases, with 16 bases lying between them. Germline V gene lookup returns CDR1 SQVTM and CDR2 ANQGSEA. CDR3 protein: CSVDWFGTVQETQYF. CDR3 sequence (DNA): TGCAGCGTTGATTGGTTTGGGACCGTTCAAGAGACCCAGTACTTC.

The J gene is TRBJ1-1, the V gene TRBV7-6; the match to TRBD1 covers 7 bases. The CDR3 has 13 residues. Germline assignment: CDR1 SGHVS and CDR2 FNYEAQ. V lost 5 bases and J lost 2; bases outside the gene matches: 2. CDR3 nucleotide sequence: TGTGCCAGCAGCCGGGACAGAAACACTGAAGCTTTCTTT. This codes for CASSRDRNTEAFF.

This clone was picked up a small number of times. The V call is TRBV6-5, the J call TRBJ2-7, with TRBD1 identical over 9 bases. The CDR3 sequence is 14 residues long. J lost 1 base, V lost 7 bases, and 5 bases had no gene match. Germline CDR1 and CDR2: MNHEY and SVGAGI. The CDR3: CASMRGQGSYEQYF. CDR3 bases: TGTGCCAGCATGCGGGGACAGGGATCCTACGAGCAGTACTTC.

The V and J genes are TRBV11-2 and TRBJ1-1; no clear D. V gave up 1 base and J gave up 5 bases, with 5 bases separating them. Germline CDR1 and CDR2: SGHAT and FQNNGV. This CDR3 has 12 amino acids. The CDR3 sequence is CASSLVRTEAFF. The CDR3 bases are TGTGCCAGCAGCTTAGTAAGGACTGAAGCTTTCTTT. The whole variable domain, filled in from reference TRBV11-2 and TRBJ1-1, reads EAGVAQSPRYKIIEKRQSVAFWCNPISGHATLYWYQQILGQGPKLLIQFQNNGVVDDSQLPKDRFSAERLKGVDSTLKIQPAKLEDSAVYLCASSLVRTEAFFGQGTRLTVV.

The V and J genes are TRBV19 and TRBJ1-1, with TRBD1 as a possible D gene (6 bases). CDR3 length: 16 amino acids. CDR1 is LNHDA, CDR2 SQIVND, per germline (reference sequence). V shed 11 bases and J shed 0 bases, with 22 bases lying between them. The CDR3 bases are TGTGCCTCGAACGGAGCCAATAGGGGGATGAACACTGAAGCTTTCTTT. It yields the protein CASNGANRGMNTEAFF.

There are a few counts of this clone. The chain employs TRBV18 and TRBJ2-3; unclear D gene. The CDR3 is 15 residues long. V was shortened by 3 bases and J by 2 bases, with 12 bases between the two germline ends. Per germline, CDR1 KGHSH and CDR2 LQKENI. CDR3 residues: CASSPGGSYTDTQYF. In DNA form, the CDR3 reads TGTGCCAGCTCACCCGGCGGCTCGTACACAGATACGCAGTATTTT.

This clone was seen a few times. The chain joins TRBV30 to TRBJ1-3; no firm D call. The CDR3 totals 12 residues. V lost 2 bases and J 3 bases, leaving 5 bases between the germline ends. Germline CDR1 is GTSNPN and CDR2 is SVGIG (reference sequence). This chain's CDR3 is CAWSPNGNTIYF. As DNA, the CDR3 is TGTGCCTGGAGTCCCAATGGAAACACCATATATTTT.

This rearrangement joins TRBV13 to TRBJ2-5, with 7 positions matching TRBD2. The length of the CDR3 is 16 residues. The V segment lost 5 bases and the J segment 3 bases; nucleotides outside the gene matches: 12. From germline, CDR1 is PRHDT and CDR2 FYEKMQ (reference sequence). This CDR3 reads CASSKSGTKLEETQYF. The CDR3 DNA is TGTGCCAGCAGCAAGTCCGGGACTAAACTAGAAGAGACCCAGTACTTC.

The rearrangement uses TRBV9 and TRBJ2-6; unclear D gene. Looked up from germline, CDR1 is SGDLS and CDR2 is YYNGEE. The CDR3 runs 14 residues. Deletions cut 4 bases from V and 1 base from J, with 6 bases between. For the CDR3, the DNA is TGTGCCAGCAGCATGGGATCTGGGGCCAACGTCCTGACTTTC. The encoded protein is CASSMGSGANVLTF.

This clone was observed a handful of times. The rearrangement joins TRBV7-2 to TRBJ2-1; 9 bases fit TRBD1. Looked up from germline, CDR1 is SGHTA and CDR2 is FQGNSA. The J segment lost 8 bases and the V segment lost 5 bases, leaving 7 bases of the junction unmatched. This CDR3 spans 14 amino acids. This CDR3 is CASSRGTGRDEQFF. The CDR3 region has the DNA TGTGCCAGCAGCCGGGGGACAGGGAGGGATGAGCAGTTCTTC.

In this sample, this clone turned up a few times. The V call is TRBV27, the J call TRBJ1-1; D perhaps matches TRBD1 (5 bases). Germline assignment: CDR1 MNHEY and CDR2 SMNVEV (reference sequence). There are 14 residues in the CDR3. V lost 4 bases and J lost 1, with 10 bases in between. This CDR3 is CASSWRGANTEAFF. In nucleotides, the CDR3 is TGTGCCAGCAGTTGGAGGGGAGCGAACACTGAAGCTTTCTTT.

This chain connects TRBV9 to TRBJ2-7, with TRBD2 identical over 8 bases. The CDR3 totals 14 residues. Germline V CDR1 and CDR2: SGDLS, YYNGEE. Trimming took 3 bases from V and 6 from J; bases not matched to a gene: 8. The CDR3 here is CASSALTGGGEQYF. For the CDR3, the DNA is TGTGCCAGCAGCGCGCTCACGGGAGGGGGCGAGCAGTACTTC.

This clone has at least ten counts. The rearrangement links TRBV19 to TRBJ2-5, with D perhaps being TRBD1 or TRBD2 (5 bases each). Trimming pared 3 bases from V and 4 bases from J, leaving 21 bases between. The CDR3 has 17 amino acids. Germline V gives CDR1 LNHDA, CDR2 SQIVND (reference sequence). CDR3: CASSMRIGTGPLETQYF. The CDR3 DNA reads as TGTGCCAGTAGTATGAGGATCGGGACGGGGCCGCTAGAGACCCAGTACTTC.

In nucleotides, the CDR3 is TGTGCTAGTGGTTTGGTTATGTCGGGGTCTGGCTACACCTTC. It is translated as CASGLVMSGSGYTF. The J gene is TRBJ1-2, the V gene TRBV12-5; D gene ambiguous. CDR3 length equals 14 residues. CDR1 is LGHNT, CDR2 FRNRAP, per germline. V lost 0 bases and J lost 7, with 12 bases in between.